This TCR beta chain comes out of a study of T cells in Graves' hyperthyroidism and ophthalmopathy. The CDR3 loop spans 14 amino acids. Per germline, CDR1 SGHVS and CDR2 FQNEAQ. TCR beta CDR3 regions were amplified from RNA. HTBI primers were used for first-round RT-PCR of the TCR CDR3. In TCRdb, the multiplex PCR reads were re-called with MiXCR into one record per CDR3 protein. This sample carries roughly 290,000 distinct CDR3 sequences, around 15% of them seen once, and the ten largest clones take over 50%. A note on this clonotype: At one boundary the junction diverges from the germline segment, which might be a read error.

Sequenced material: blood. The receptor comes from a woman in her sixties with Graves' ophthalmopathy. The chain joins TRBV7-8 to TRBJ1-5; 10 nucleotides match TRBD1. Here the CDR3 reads CTSSLGQGFQPQHF. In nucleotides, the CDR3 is TGTACCAGCAGCTTGGGACAGGGGTTTCAGCCCCAGCATTTT.